These T cell receptor beta chains were read from a single sample in a study of shared clonotypes between healthy human individuals. Produced via immunoSEQ multiplex PCR; TCRdb's table is partial and in-frame only. The sample has 1,400,000 or so clones, approximately 98.5% seen once. Sequencing was carried out using naive CD4+ T cells sorted from blood. The receptors derive from a man aged 30-40 years in good health. Each CDR3 is given with its conserved first and last residue. D genes are given only for firm matches. Size values are once, few and many counts, or a class for expanded clones, and some rows have none.

v_call: TRBV7-9
d_call: NA
clone_size: NA
j_call: TRBJ2-3
cdr3_nt: TGTGCCAGCAGCTTAAGGCAGGGCACAGATACGCAGTATTTT
cdr3_aa: CASSLRQGTDTQYF

v_call: TRBV28
d_call: NA
clone_size: NA
j_call: TRBJ2-7
cdr3_nt: TGTGCCAGCGTCGGCGGGGACACCGTATCCTACGAGCAGTACTTC
cdr3_aa: CASVGGDTVSYEQYF

v_call: TRBV28
d_call: TRBD1
clone_size: NA
j_call: TRBJ1-5
cdr3_nt: TGTGCCAGCAGTCAGGGGGGGATTCAGCCCCAGCATTTT
cdr3_aa: CASSQGGIQPQHF

v_call: TRBV27
d_call: NA
clone_size: NA
j_call: TRBJ2-1
cdr3_nt: TGTGCCAGCAGTCCGAGGGCAACAGCCTACAATGAGCAGTTCTTC
cdr3_aa: CASSPRATAYNEQFF

v_call: TRBV5-4
d_call: TRBD2
clone_size: NA
j_call: TRBJ2-5
cdr3_nt: TGTGCCAGCAGCCGCGGGAGGGAGAGACAAGAGACCCAGTACTTC
cdr3_aa: CASSRGRERQETQYF

v_call: TRBV9
d_call: TRBD2
clone_size: NA
j_call: TRBJ2-5
cdr3_nt: TGTGCCAGCAGCGTTACAATAGCGGGAGGAGAGGAGACCCAGTACTTC
cdr3_aa: CASSVTIAGGEETQYF

v_call: TRBV5-6
d_call: NA
clone_size: NA
j_call: TRBJ1-2
cdr3_nt: TGTGCCAGCAGCCCTACAGGAAGATATGGCTACACCTTC
cdr3_aa: CASSPTGRYGYTF

v_call: TRBV7-2
d_call: NA
clone_size: NA
j_call: TRBJ2-3
cdr3_nt: TGTGCCAGCGGATTCCGAGACATCACAGATACGCAGTATTTT
cdr3_aa: CASGFRDITDTQYF

v_call: TRBV10-1
d_call: NA
clone_size: NA
j_call: TRBJ2-7
cdr3_nt: TGCGCCAGCAGCCCCGGGAGGGGGCGTAATGTATACGAGCAGTACTTC
cdr3_aa: CASSPGRGRNVYEQYF

v_call: TRBV7-9
d_call: NA
clone_size: NA
j_call: TRBJ2-2
cdr3_nt: TGTGCCAGCAGCTTAGGTGGTGCCGGGGAGCTGTTTTTT
cdr3_aa: CASSLGGAGELFF

v_call: TRBV10-3
d_call: TRBD1
clone_size: NA
j_call: TRBJ1-2
cdr3_nt: TGTGCCATCACCCAAGCAACGGGGGACAGGGGGTCCCCTAACTATGGCTACACCTTC
cdr3_aa: CAITQATGDRGSPNYGYTF

v_call: TRBV4-1
d_call: TRBD1
clone_size: once
j_call: TRBJ2-3
cdr3_nt: TGCGCCAGCAGCCAAGGGGACAGGGTGTCAGATACGCAGTATTTT
cdr3_aa: CASSQGDRVSDTQYF

v_call: TRBV9
d_call: NA
clone_size: NA
j_call: TRBJ2-2
cdr3_nt: TGTGCCAGCAGCGTAGAGCCGAAGAACACCGGGGAGCTGTTTTTT
cdr3_aa: CASSVEPKNTGELFF

v_call: TRBV19
d_call: NA
clone_size: once
j_call: TRBJ2-3
cdr3_nt: TGTGCCAGTATTCAGACAGGCACAGATACGCAGTATTTT
cdr3_aa: CASIQTGTDTQYF

v_call: TRBV7-2
d_call: TRBD2
clone_size: NA
j_call: TRBJ2-1
cdr3_nt: TGTGCCAGCAGCCCTGGACTAGCGGACTACAATGAGCAGTTCTTC
cdr3_aa: CASSPGLADYNEQFF

v_call: TRBV19
d_call: NA
clone_size: NA
j_call: TRBJ1-2
cdr3_nt: TGTGCCAGTAGTATCAGGATAGCTAACTATGGCTACACCTTC
cdr3_aa: CASSIRIANYGYTF

v_call: TRBV7-2
d_call: NA
clone_size: NA
j_call: TRBJ2-1
cdr3_nt: TGTGCCAGCAGGACTTATCAGGGCAATGAGCAGTTCTTC
cdr3_aa: CASRTYQGNEQFF

v_call: TRBV6-1
d_call: NA
clone_size: NA
j_call: TRBJ2-7
cdr3_nt: TGTGCCAGCAGTGAATCACAGGGCCCCTACGAGCAGTACTTC
cdr3_aa: CASSESQGPYEQYF

v_call: TRBV27
d_call: TRBD2
clone_size: NA
j_call: TRBJ2-7
cdr3_nt: TGTGCCAGCAGTTTATTGGGCCTAGCGGGAGATACCTACGAGCAGTACTTC
cdr3_aa: CASSLLGLAGDTYEQYF

v_call: TRBV9
d_call: TRBD2
clone_size: NA
j_call: TRBJ2-7
cdr3_nt: TGTGCCAGCAGCGATGCCCCGGGGGGGCGGGGCAGGACCGGCGAGCAGTACTTC
cdr3_aa: CASSDAPGGRGRTGEQYF

v_call: TRBV10-3
d_call: TRBD2
clone_size: NA
j_call: TRBJ2-3
cdr3_nt: TGTGCCATCAGTGAGTCCAGCGGGAGGGCCCGGGGCACAGATACGCAGTATTTT
cdr3_aa: CAISESSGRARGTDTQYF

v_call: TRBV5-4
d_call: TRBD2
clone_size: once
j_call: TRBJ2-3
cdr3_nt: TGTGCCAGCAGCTGGACTAGCGGCCTCACAGATACGCAGTATTTT
cdr3_aa: CASSWTSGLTDTQYF

v_call: TRBV5-5
d_call: NA
clone_size: NA
j_call: TRBJ1-4
cdr3_nt: TGTGCCAGCAGCTTGTATTGGATCCTGGGTGAAAAACTGTTTTTT
cdr3_aa: CASSLYWILGEKLFF

v_call: TRBV19
d_call: NA
clone_size: NA
j_call: TRBJ2-1
cdr3_nt: TGTGCCAGTAGCGCCGGCCGGACAACTTACAATGAGCAGTTCTTC
cdr3_aa: CASSAGRTTYNEQFF

v_call: TRBV5-1
d_call: TRBD2
clone_size: NA
j_call: TRBJ2-7
cdr3_nt: TGCGCCAGCAGCTCCGTCCCAGCGGGAGGGCCCTACGAGCAGTACTTC
cdr3_aa: CASSSVPAGGPYEQYF

v_call: TRBV7-3
d_call: TRBD1
clone_size: NA
j_call: TRBJ2-5
cdr3_nt: TGTGCCAGCAGCCCCATTTCGGGACAGGGAACGAAGACCCAGTACTTC
cdr3_aa: CASSPISGQGTKTQYF

v_call: TRBV7-9
d_call: TRBD2
clone_size: NA
j_call: TRBJ2-1
cdr3_nt: TGTGCCAGCAGCTTATGGACTAGCGGCAATGAGCAGTTCTTC
cdr3_aa: CASSLWTSGNEQFF

v_call: TRBV6-6
d_call: NA
clone_size: NA
j_call: TRBJ2-7
cdr3_nt: TGTGCCAGCAGTTACGGACGGCGGAGCTCCTACGAGCAGTACTTC
cdr3_aa: CASSYGRRSSYEQYF

v_call: TRBV5-1
d_call: TRBD2
clone_size: NA
j_call: TRBJ2-1
cdr3_nt: TGCGCCAGCAGTATTAGCGGGAGGAACAATGAGCAGTTCTTC
cdr3_aa: CASSISGRNNEQFF

v_call: TRBV7-3
d_call: TRBD2
clone_size: NA
j_call: TRBJ2-2
cdr3_nt: TGTGCCAGCAGCCCCTCACTAGCGGGAGGGTTTACCGGGGAGCTGTTTTTT
cdr3_aa: CASSPSLAGGFTGELFF

v_call: TRBV28
d_call: NA
clone_size: NA
j_call: TRBJ1-5
cdr3_nt: TGTGCCAGCAGTAGTGTTCAGGGGCTCGGCAATCAGCCCCAGCATTTT
cdr3_aa: CASSSVQGLGNQPQHF

v_call: TRBV7-6
d_call: NA
clone_size: NA
j_call: TRBJ2-7
cdr3_nt: TGTGCCAGCAGCTCGGTCGGCCCAACCTACGAGCAGTACTTC
cdr3_aa: CASSSVGPTYEQYF

v_call: TRBV5-1
d_call: NA
clone_size: NA
j_call: TRBJ1-1
cdr3_nt: TGCGCCAGCAGCCCGGCGGGGGCTATGAACACTGAAGCTTTCTTT
cdr3_aa: CASSPAGAMNTEAFF

v_call: TRBV2
d_call: NA
clone_size: NA
j_call: TRBJ1-5
cdr3_nt: TGTGCCAGCAACGGCCTTGGCAATCAGCCCCAGCATTTT
cdr3_aa: CASNGLGNQPQHF

v_call: TRBV18
d_call: NA
clone_size: once
j_call: TRBJ2-7
cdr3_nt: TGTGCCAGCTCACCAAAAACGGAGCAGTACTTC
cdr3_aa: CASSPKTEQYF

v_call: TRBV25-1
d_call: TRBD1
clone_size: NA
j_call: TRBJ2-7
cdr3_nt: TGTGCCAGCGGCGAAACAGGGGGCCGCTACGAGCAGTACTTC
cdr3_aa: CASGETGGRYEQYF

v_call: TRBV11-3
d_call: TRBD2
clone_size: NA
j_call: TRBJ2-3
cdr3_nt: TGTGCCAGCAGCTTGTGGCGGGGGACAGATACGCAGTATTTT
cdr3_aa: CASSLWRGTDTQYF

v_call: TRBV7-8
d_call: NA
clone_size: NA
j_call: TRBJ2-7
cdr3_nt: TGTGCCAGCACCGGGGATAGCTCCTACGAGCAGTACTTC
cdr3_aa: CASTGDSSYEQYF

v_call: TRBV5-1
d_call: NA
clone_size: NA
j_call: TRBJ2-1
cdr3_nt: TGCGCCAGCAGCTTGGGGGCCTCCGGAGAGCAGTTCTTC
cdr3_aa: CASSLGASGEQFF

v_call: TRBV7-7
d_call: NA
clone_size: NA
j_call: TRBJ2-5
cdr3_nt: TGTGCCAGCAGCTCCGGAATTGGGGCAGTCGGGCAAGAGACCCAGTACTTC
cdr3_aa: CASSSGIGAVGQETQYF

v_call: TRBV19
d_call: NA
clone_size: NA
j_call: TRBJ2-3
cdr3_nt: TGTGCCAGTAGTGGTTTGGCACCCGATACGCAGTATTTT
cdr3_aa: CASSGLAPDTQYF

v_call: TRBV21-1
d_call: NA
clone_size: once
j_call: TRBJ2-4
cdr3_nt: TGTGCCAGCAGCCCCCCGGACAGGGGAGCCAAAAACATTCAGTACTTC
cdr3_aa: CASSPPDRGAKNIQYF

v_call: TRBV7-8
d_call: TRBD2
clone_size: NA
j_call: TRBJ2-1
cdr3_nt: TGTGCCAGCAGCTTATACACTAGCGTCTACAATGAGCAGTTCTTC
cdr3_aa: CASSLYTSVYNEQFF

v_call: TRBV7-2
d_call: TRBD2
clone_size: NA
j_call: TRBJ2-7
cdr3_nt: TGTGCCAGCAGCCCCCCGGGACTAGCACGTTACGAGCAGTACTTC
cdr3_aa: CASSPPGLARYEQYF

v_call: TRBV21-1
d_call: NA
clone_size: few
j_call: TRBJ1-2
cdr3_nt: TGTGCCAAACCCCAGCAGGAGGGCTACACCTTC
cdr3_aa: CAKPQQEGYTF

v_call: TRBV10-2
d_call: NA
clone_size: NA
j_call: TRBJ2-4
cdr3_nt: TGCGCCAGCAGCCTAGGGGGGGGCGCGGAAAACATTCAGTACTTC
cdr3_aa: CASSLGGGAENIQYF

v_call: TRBV9
d_call: TRBD2
clone_size: NA
j_call: TRBJ2-7
cdr3_nt: TGTGCCAGCAGCGTAGATGTGGGAGGGTACGAGCAGTACTTC
cdr3_aa: CASSVDVGGYEQYF

v_call: TRBV30
d_call: TRBD2
clone_size: once
j_call: TRBJ2-2
cdr3_nt: TGTGCCTGGATAGTAGCGGGAAACACCGGGGAGCTGTTTTTT
cdr3_aa: CAWIVAGNTGELFF

v_call: TRBV5-4
d_call: NA
clone_size: few
j_call: TRBJ2-7
cdr3_nt: TGTGCCAGCAGCTCCGAGAGCTCCTACGAGCAGTACTTC
cdr3_aa: CASSSESSYEQYF

v_call: TRBV6-5
d_call: NA
clone_size: NA
j_call: TRBJ1-1
cdr3_nt: TGTGCCAGCAGTTACTCGAAGAATGACCGGCGGGCTTTCTTT
cdr3_aa: CASSYSKNDRRAFF